The 31 T cell receptor beta chains below come from one sample, sequenced in a study of PD-1 blockade in classical Hodgkin lymphoma. TCRdb's table, derived via immunoSEQ multiplex PCR, lists solely in-frame clones and lacks some. The table lists around 50,000 clones, under 80% of them singletons, with less than 15% in the top ten. Time point defined: cycle 4 day 1 (C4D1), after less than 7 weeks of nivolumab. Brentuximab vedotin exposure varied, and every patient relapsed after autologous stem cell transplantation. The sequences come from peripheral blood mononuclear cells (PBMCs), collected before the fourth cycle of nivolumab. These receptors originate from a human donor with classical Hodgkin lymphoma.

The sample holds one count of this clone. CDR3 DNA sequence: TGCGCCAGCAGTACTGGCATGGGACAGGGGTACACCGGGGAGCTGTTTTTT. Protein sequence: CASSTGMGQGYTGELFF. The chain links TRBV5-1 to TRBJ2-2; 10 bases match TRBD1. There are 17 residues in the CDR3. Germline V gene data show CDR1 as SGHRS and CDR2 as YFSETQ. After removal of 5 bases from V and 3 bases from J, the junction contained 10 bases not matched to a gene. The full variable domain, in which reference TRBV5-1 and TRBJ2-2 provide the parts outside the CDR3, is KAGVTQTPRYLIKTRGQQVTLSCSPISGHRSVSWYQQTPGQGLQFLFEYFSETQRNKGNFPGRFSGRQFSNSRSEMNVSTLELGDSALYLCASSTGMGQGYTGELFFGEGSRLTVL.

The gene calls are TRBV4-2 and TRBJ2-7; possibly TRBD1 or TRBD2 for D (5 bases each). From germline, CDR1 is LGHNA and CDR2 YNFKEQ. V was trimmed by 4 bases and J by 2 bases, leaving 15 bases between them. This CDR3 region has 15 residues. The CDR3 region has the DNA TGTGCCAGCAGCCGGGGGTCGGTGGAGGCCTACGAGCAGTACTTC. This sequence encodes CASSRGSVEAYEQYF.

This chain connects TRBV5-4 to TRBJ2-5; 16 bases map to TRBD2. The trim removed 4 bases at V and 3 bases at J, leaving 3 bases unmatched. Germline V gene sequence: CDR1 SGHNT, CDR2 YYREEE (reference sequence). The CDR3 covers 16 residues. CDR3 coding DNA: TGTGCCAGCAGCCCCGGGACTAGCGGGAGGGAAGAGACCCAGTACTTC. Amino acid sequence: CASSPGTSGREETQYF.

V and J are TRBV11-2 and TRBJ2-1; 12 bases agree with TRBD2. With V trimmed by 6 bases and J by 0 bases, 12 bases remained unmatched. This CDR3 has 19 residues. Per germline, CDR1 SGHAT and CDR2 FQNNGV. CDR3 sequence (DNA): TGTGCCAGCAGGCCGACTAGCGGGAGATTATCATCCTCCTACAATGAGCAGTTCTTC. This codes for CASRPTSGRLSSSYNEQFF.

The chain recombines TRBV27 with TRBJ2-1; TRBD2 agrees at 7 bases. Germline V gives CDR1 MNHEY, CDR2 SMNVEV (reference sequence). The CDR3 contains 14 residues. The V segment lost 5 bases and the J segment 5 bases; nucleotides outside the gene matches: 6. The CDR3 DNA follows: TGTGCCAGCAGTGCTGCGGGAGCGCACAATGAGCAGTTCTTC. It encodes CASSAAGAHNEQFF.

As DNA, the CDR3 is TGTGCCGGATCACAAACAGGGGAAAGCTCCTACAATGAGCAGTTCTTC. Its protein is CAGSQTGESSYNEQFF. The rearrangement joins TRBV9 to TRBJ2-1; 7 positions match TRBD1. From germline, CDR1 is SGDLS and CDR2 YYNGEE. The CDR3 sequence is 16 residues long. V gave up 10 bases and J gave up 0 bases; unmatched junction bases: 13. The entire variable domain, with the rest obtained from reference TRBV9 and TRBJ2-1, is as follows: DSGVTQTPKHLITATGQRVTLRCSPRSGDLSVYWYQQSLDQGLQFLIQYYNGEERAKGNILERFSAQQFPDLHSELNLSSLELGDSALYFCAGSQTGESSYNEQFFGPGTRLTVL.

The chain recombines TRBV6-5 with TRBJ1-3; TRBD1 might be the D (6 bases). Per the germline V gene, CDR1 is MNHEY and CDR2 is SVGAGI. This CDR3 has 15 residues. V dropped 2 bases and J dropped 4 bases, with 12 bases sitting between them. This CDR3 is CASSYNSGAGNTIYF. Here the CDR3 DNA reads TGTGCCAGCAGTTACAATTCGGGGGCCGGAAACACCATATATTTT.

The CDR3 bases are TGTGCCAGCAGCACAGGGAGTGAGGAACTGTTTTTT. Its protein is CASSTGSEELFF. The rearrangement links TRBV9 to TRBJ1-4; D perhaps matches TRBD1 (6 bases). CDR1 and CDR2 from the germline V gene are SGDLS and YYNGEE. V dropped 4 bases and J dropped 12 bases, with 13 bases sitting between them. The CDR3 covers 12 residues. The whole variable domain, filled in from reference TRBV9 and TRBJ1-4, reads DSGVTQTPKHLITATGQRVTLRCSPRSGDLSVYWYQQSLDQGLQFLIQYYNGEERAKGNILERFSAQQFPDLHSELNLSSLELGDSALYFCASSTGSEELFFGSGTQLSVL.

The chain couples TRBV7-9 to TRBJ2-5, with D perhaps matching TRBD1 (6 bases). V was pared by 5 bases and J by 5 bases, with 15 bases between. CDR1 is SEHNR and CDR2 is FQNEAQ in the germline V gene (reference sequence). The CDR3 loop spans 14 amino acids. The CDR3 bases are TGTGCCAGCAGCCAACAGGGTCGTCTCGAGACCCAGTACTTC. This translates into CASSQQGRLETQYF.

The chain is built from TRBV7-9 and TRBJ2-5; a possible D gene is TRBD2 (6 bases). This CDR3 region has 16 residues. Germline CDR1 and CDR2: SEHNR and FQNEAQ (reference sequence). V shed 2 bases and J shed 2 bases, with 15 bases lying between them. The DNA of the CDR3 is TGTGCCAGCAGCTTACTCGGGGGTCGAGAGCAAGAGACCCAGTACTTC. Residues: CASSLLGGREQETQYF.

This clone was seen once. The CDR3 nucleotides are TGTGCCAGCAGTTTATGGGCAGGGGGTAATGGCTACACCTTC. Protein: CASSLWAGGNGYTF. The chain links TRBV27 to TRBJ1-2; 7 bases line up with TRBD1. Per the germline V gene, CDR1 is MNHEY and CDR2 is SMNVEV (reference sequence). The CDR3 contains 14 residues. V gave up 1 base and J gave up 6 bases; unmatched junction bases: 5.

The J gene is TRBJ1-1, the V gene TRBV5-1; no clear D. Per germline, CDR1 SGHRS and CDR2 YFSETQ. This CDR3 spans 13 amino acids. The V gene lost 1 base and the J gene lost 1 base, with 5 bases spanning the gap. The CDR3 DNA reads TGCGCCAGCAGCTTGTGGCAGAACACTGAAGCTTTCTTT. Translated: CASSLWQNTEAFF.

The table lists this clone with many counts. The J gene is TRBJ2-1, the V gene TRBV7-6; TRBD2 matches 10 bases. This CDR3 is 19 amino acids long. With V trimmed by 2 bases and J by 5 bases, 15 bases remained unmatched. Germline CDR1 and CDR2: SGHVS and FNYEAQ. The CDR3 here is CASSLFAGKQLAGNNEQFF. CDR3 nucleotides: TGTGCCAGCAGCTTATTTGCGGGGAAGCAACTAGCGGGGAACAATGAGCAGTTCTTC.

The V gene is TRBV6-5, the J gene TRBJ1-2; D not certain. The germline CDR1 and CDR2 sequences are MNHEY and SVGAGI. Between the trimmed V and J ends, which lost 3 bases and 8 bases, there was a span of 10 bases. CDR3 length: 12 amino acids. The CDR3: CASSYVARGYTF. CDR3 in DNA: TGTGCCAGCAGTTATGTCGCGAGGGGCTACACCTTC.

As DNA, the CDR3 is TGTGCCAGCAGTTTAATGCGGGAAACCTACAATGAGCAGTTCTTC. It specifies CASSLMRETYNEQFF. The V call is TRBV27, the J call TRBJ2-1; D is perhaps TRBD2 (6 bases). The CDR3 length is 15 residues. V was cut by 2 bases and J by 2 bases, with 10 bases left in between. Germline values: CDR1 MNHEY, CDR2 SMNVEV (reference sequence).

The chain recombines TRBV11-2 with TRBJ2-1; D is unclear. CDR1 is SGHAT, CDR2 FQNNGV, per germline. This CDR3 region has 14 residues. V lost 5 bases to trimming and J lost 6 bases, with 14 bases between them. CDR3 in amino acids: CASSPLQWGNEQFF. For the CDR3, the DNA is TGTGCCAGCAGCCCCTTGCAATGGGGCAATGAGCAGTTCTTC.

The chain links TRBV2 to TRBJ1-4; D is ambiguous. Germline V gene lookup returns CDR1 SNHLY and CDR2 FYNNEI. V was shortened by 7 bases and J by 1 base, with 7 bases between the two germline ends. The CDR3 runs 13 residues. CDR3 sequence reads: CASIGGTNEKLFF. The CDR3 DNA follows: TGTGCCAGCATAGGTGGAACTAATGAAAAACTGTTTTTT.

The chain joins TRBV28 to TRBJ1-6; a possible D gene is TRBD1 (5 bases). The CDR3 totals 14 residues. V dropped 3 bases and J dropped 3 bases, with 6 bases sitting between them. The V gene's germline CDR1 is MDHEN and CDR2 SYDVKM. CDR3 DNA sequence: TGTGCCAGCAGTTTCCAGGGCTATAATTCACCCCTCCACTTT. Translation: CASSFQGYNSPLHF.

This clone was seen many times. The chain carries TRBV4-1 and TRBJ1-2; 7 bases align to TRBD1. The germline CDR1 and CDR2 sequences are MGHRA and YSYEKL. The CDR3 is made up of 16 amino acids. V lost 1 base to trimming and J lost 4 bases; unmatched junction nucleotides: 9. Here the CDR3 reads CASSQVGTGASYGYTF. The CDR3 coding sequence is TGCGCCAGCAGCCAAGTTGGAACAGGGGCATCCTATGGCTACACCTTC.

In its sample, this clone ranks as medium-sized. The rearrangement joins TRBV28 to TRBJ1-3; no reliable D call. Germline CDR1 reads MDHEN; CDR2 reads SYDVKM. Between the trimmed V and J ends, which lost 3 bases and 4 bases, there was a span of 10 bases. CDR3 length: 14 amino acids. CDR3 DNA sequence: TGTGCCAGCAGTTTTGGACCCGCCGGAAACACCATATATTTT. Protein sequence: CASSFGPAGNTIYF.

V usage is TRBV19 and J usage is TRBJ2-3, with TRBD2 matching 8 bases. Germline V CDR1 and CDR2: LNHDA, SQIVND (reference sequence). The length of the CDR3 is 16 residues. The ends lost 5 bases at V and 1 base at J; junction bases unmatched: 8. CDR3 nucleotide sequence: TGTGCCAGTAGTGCAGGATGGCGGGAGGGCACAGATACGCAGTATTTT. Protein sequence: CASSAGWREGTDTQYF.

The CDR3 DNA is TGCGCCAGCAGCCAAGAGTGGACATCGAATCAGCCCCAGCATTTT. Amino acids: CASSQEWTSNQPQHF. The chain has TRBV4-1 and TRBJ1-5; possibly TRBD1 for D (5 bases). Germline values: CDR1 MGHRA, CDR2 YSYEKL. V was trimmed by 0 bases and J by 4 bases, leaving 10 bases between them. The CDR3 spans 15 residues.

The chain carries TRBV7-9 and TRBJ2-1; 14 nucleotides line up with TRBD2. The CDR3 extends over 15 amino acids. J gave up 2 bases and V 7 bases, and 1 base lay outside the gene matches. Per germline, CDR1 SEHNR and CDR2 FQNEAQ (reference sequence). DNA of the CDR3: TGTGCCAGCAAGACTAGCGGGAGGGCCTACAATGAGCAGTTCTTC. It is translated as CASKTSGRAYNEQFF.

The V call is TRBV29-1, the J call TRBJ2-1; TRBD1 matches 10 bases. Germline V gene lookup returns CDR1 SQVTM and CDR2 ANQGSEA. The CDR3 length is 13 residues. The V and J ends lost 6 bases and 7 bases, in that order; junction bases with no gene match: 6. The CDR3 reads CSVRQGASNEQFF. CDR3 in DNA: TGCAGCGTGCGACAGGGGGCGTCGAATGAGCAGTTCTTC.

This chain connects TRBV6-6 to TRBJ2-5; D call uncertain. The length of the CDR3 is 14 residues. With 7 bases removed from V and 5 bases from J, the gap between germline ends came to 17 bases. In germline, CDR1 is MNHNY, CDR2 SVGAGI (reference sequence). As DNA, the CDR3 is TGTGCCAGCACCCCTCATGAGGTGCGGGAGACCCAGTACTTC. Translating gives CASTPHEVRETQYF.

This rearrangement joins TRBV6-1 to TRBJ1-1; 9 bases are a match to TRBD1. This CDR3 comprises 15 residues. Germline V gene lookup returns CDR1 MNHNS and CDR2 SASEGT. V trimming: 5 bases; J trimming: 6 bases; junction bases outside the gene matches: 10. The CDR3, as DNA: TGTGCCAGCAGTATCCTGGGACAGGGTTCCGCTGAAGCTTTCTTT. Its protein product is CASSILGQGSAEAFF.

The chain employs TRBV28 and TRBJ1-2; no clear D. CDR3 size: 13 residues. CDR1 MDHEN and CDR2 SYDVKM come from the germline V gene. V gave up 4 bases and J gave up 8 bases, with 14 bases separating them. CDR3 residues: CASSSGRGNGYTF. DNA of the CDR3: TGTGCCAGCAGTTCCGGGCGGGGTAACGGCTACACCTTC.

This clone was detected once. This chain connects TRBV19 to TRBJ2-7, with no clear D. Germline V gives CDR1 LNHDA, CDR2 SQIVND (reference sequence). This CDR3 has 13 amino acids. Trimming removed 1 base from V and 6 bases from J, with 10 bases in between. The CDR3 DNA sequence: TGTGCCAGTAGTATAGGTCAGTTCGGCGAGCAGTACTTC. This codes for CASSIGQFGEQYF. The full variable domain, its missing parts supplied by reference TRBV19 and TRBJ2-7, is DGGITQSPKYLFRKEGQNVTLSCEQNLNHDAMYWYRQDPGQGLRLIYYSQIVNDFQKGDIAEGYSVSREKKESFPLTVTSAQKNPTAFYLCASSIGQFGEQYFGPGTRLTVT.

This clone appeared a few times. This chain uses TRBV28 with TRBJ1-1; D gene uncertain. V lost 5 bases and J lost 1, with 8 bases in between. The CDR3 contains 13 residues. Per germline, CDR1 MDHEN and CDR2 SYDVKM. CDR3 in amino acids: CASSAYKNTEAFF. The CDR3 bases are TGTGCCAGCAGTGCCTACAAGAACACTGAAGCTTTCTTT.

The rearrangement uses TRBV4-3 and TRBJ2-7; D is unclear. Germline loops: CDR1 LGHNA, CDR2 YSLEER. Trimming stripped 1 base from V and 3 bases from J, with 13 bases between. The CDR3 sequence is 15 residues long. CDR3 amino acids: CASSQGYDRGYEQYF. The CDR3 nucleotides are TGCGCCAGCAGCCAAGGCTACGATCGCGGCTACGAGCAGTACTTC.

This chain joins TRBV7-3 and TRBJ2-1; the D call may be TRBD1 or TRBD2 (5 bases each). The V end was cut by 3 bases, the J end by 10 bases, with 16 bases between. Germline V gene sequence: CDR1 SGHTA, CDR2 FQGTGA. CDR3 length: 14 residues. The CDR3 here is CASSFNRGDGEQFF. For the CDR3, the DNA is TGTGCCAGCAGCTTTAATCGTGGGGACGGCGAGCAGTTCTTC.